The clone carrying this T cell receptor (beta chain) was seen just once. The source of the sample is a study of shared clonotypes between healthy human individuals. Positive CCR7 selection of CD45RO-negative cells yielded the naive CD8 cells, and terminally differentiated effector memory CD45RA+ cells were excluded. Genomic DNA per cell subset filled all wells of several immunoSEQ plates. Repertoires were generated with immunoSEQ multiplex PCR, while TCRdb's copy carries only in-frame clones and drops some. The sample holds 1.5 million to 2.5 million clones, just under 95% seen once. Germline V gives CDR1 SEHNR, CDR2 FQNEAQ (reference sequence). The CDR3 length is 13 residues. Germline trimming cut 5 bases from V and 4 bases from J; bases unmatched to any gene: 5.

The rearrangement links TRBV7-9 to TRBJ2-7; 7 bases are shared with TRBD1. The receptor comes from a man aged 18 to 35 in good health. The sequencing sample was made of naive CD8+ T cells sorted from blood. The CDR3 coding sequence is TGTGCCAGCAGCGACGGGACAGAGTACGAGCAGTACTTC. As protein: CASSDGTEYEQYF.